The source of this TCR beta chain is a study of post-analysis software for immune sequencing data. Turning to the study itself: Recorded subtypes: relapsing-remitting, secondary progressive, progressive-relapsing; some patients unannotated. Study outcomes and limitations: Significantly lower normalized Chao1 diversity was found in patients with multiple sclerosis relative to controls. Elevated frequency relative to controls characterized roughly 5 TRBV segments in patients, TRBV5-6, TRBV5-1 and TRBV20-1 among them.

Unique molecular identifiers had been added to the TCR beta cDNA libraries. TCRdb re-called the PCR reads with MiXCR, one entry per CDR3 protein. The repertoire holds 450,000 to 700,000 distinct CDR3 sequences, with roughly two fifths as singletons. In the case of this clonotype: Its target is not known.

J was trimmed by 0 bases and V by 8 bases; bases with no gene match: 14. This CDR3 is built from 17 residues. Germline CDR1 reads SEHNR; CDR2 reads FQNEAQ (reference sequence). The sequencing input was blood. The gene calls are TRBV7-9 and TRBJ1-2, with 8 nucleotides matching TRBD1. The sequence was obtained from a girl aged 10 to 17 with multiple sclerosis. The CDR3, as DNA: TGTGCCAGCTTCACCCCAGCAGGGGGCCAAGCTAACTATGGCTACACCTTC. It is translated as CASFTPAGGQANYGYTF.